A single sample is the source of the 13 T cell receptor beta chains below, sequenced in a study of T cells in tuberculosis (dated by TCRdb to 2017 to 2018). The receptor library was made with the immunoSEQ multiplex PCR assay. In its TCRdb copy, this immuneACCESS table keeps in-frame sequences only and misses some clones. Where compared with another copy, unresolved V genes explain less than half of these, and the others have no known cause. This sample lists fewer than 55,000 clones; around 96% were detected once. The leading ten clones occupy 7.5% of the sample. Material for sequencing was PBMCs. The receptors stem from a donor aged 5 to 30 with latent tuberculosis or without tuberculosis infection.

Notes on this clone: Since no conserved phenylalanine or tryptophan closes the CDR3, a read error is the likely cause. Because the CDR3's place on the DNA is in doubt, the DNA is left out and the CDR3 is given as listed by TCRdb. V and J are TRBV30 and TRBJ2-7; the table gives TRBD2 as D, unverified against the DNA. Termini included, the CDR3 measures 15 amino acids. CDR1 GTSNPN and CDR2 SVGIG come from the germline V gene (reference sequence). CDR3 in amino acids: CAWSSRSLAGAHLRP.

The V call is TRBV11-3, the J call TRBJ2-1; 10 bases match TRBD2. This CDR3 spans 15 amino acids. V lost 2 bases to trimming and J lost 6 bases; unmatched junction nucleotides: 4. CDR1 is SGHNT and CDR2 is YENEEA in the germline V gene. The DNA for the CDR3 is TGTGCCAGCAGCTTAAGGCTAGCGGGGGTCAATGAGCAGTTCTTC. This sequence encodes CASSLRLAGVNEQFF.

CDR3 bases: TGTGCCAGCAGCCCGTTAGACTACCAAAAGAGAAATGAGCAGTTCTTC. This codes for CASSPLDYQKRNEQFF. V and J are TRBV7-9 and TRBJ2-1, with D maybe TRBD2 (5 bases). The CDR3 is 16 amino acids. Germline lookup yields CDR1 SEHNR and CDR2 FQNEAQ (reference sequence). V was pared by 5 bases and J by 7 bases, with 21 bases between.

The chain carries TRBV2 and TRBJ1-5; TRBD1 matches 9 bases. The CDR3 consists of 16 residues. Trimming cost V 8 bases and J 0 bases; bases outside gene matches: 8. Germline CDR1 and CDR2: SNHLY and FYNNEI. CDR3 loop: CASCLRTGVSNQPQHF. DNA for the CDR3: TGTGCCAGCTGCCTTAGGACAGGGGTTAGCAATCAGCCCCAGCATTTT.

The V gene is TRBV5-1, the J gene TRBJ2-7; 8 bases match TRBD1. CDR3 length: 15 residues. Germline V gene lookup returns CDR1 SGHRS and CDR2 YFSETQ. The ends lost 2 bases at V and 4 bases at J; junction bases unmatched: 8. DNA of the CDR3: TGCGCCAGCAGCTTAGGACAGGGTTTAGGATACGAGCAGTACTTC. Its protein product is CASSLGQGLGYEQYF.

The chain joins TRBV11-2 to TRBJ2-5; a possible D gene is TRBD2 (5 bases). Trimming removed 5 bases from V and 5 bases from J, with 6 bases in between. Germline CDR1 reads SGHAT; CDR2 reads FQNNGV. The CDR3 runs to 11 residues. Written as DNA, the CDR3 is TGTGCCAGCAGCCCGGGGGAGACCCAGTACTTC. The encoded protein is CASSPGETQYF.

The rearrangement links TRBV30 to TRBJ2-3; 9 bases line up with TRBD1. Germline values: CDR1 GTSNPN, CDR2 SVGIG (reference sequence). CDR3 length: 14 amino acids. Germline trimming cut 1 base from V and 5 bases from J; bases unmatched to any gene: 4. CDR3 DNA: TGTGCCTGGAGTGCACAGGGGGCAATAGATACGCAGTATTTT. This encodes CAWSAQGAIDTQYF. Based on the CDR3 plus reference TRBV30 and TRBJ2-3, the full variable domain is SQTIHQWPATLVQPVGSPLSLECTVEGTSNPNLYWYRQAAGRGLQLLFYSVGIGQISSEVPQNLSASRPQDRQFILSSKKLLLSDSGFYLCAWSAQGAIDTQYFGPGTRLTVL.

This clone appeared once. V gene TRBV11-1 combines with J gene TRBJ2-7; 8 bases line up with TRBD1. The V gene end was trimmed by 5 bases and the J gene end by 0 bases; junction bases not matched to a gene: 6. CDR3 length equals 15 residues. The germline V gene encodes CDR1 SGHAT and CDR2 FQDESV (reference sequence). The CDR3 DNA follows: TGTGCCAGCAGCCCCCACAGGGGGGTCTCCTACGAGCAGTACTTC. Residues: CASSPHRGVSYEQYF. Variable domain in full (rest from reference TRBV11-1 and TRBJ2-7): EAEVAQSPRYKITEKSQAVAFWCDPISGHATLYWYRQILGQGPELLVQFQDESVVDDSQLPKDRFSAERLKGVDSTLKIQPAELGDSAMYLCASSPHRGVSYEQYFGPGTRLTVT.

The CDR3 region is CASSLGGEGNQPQHF. CDR3 nucleotides: TGTGCCAGCAGCTTAGGTGGGGAGGGCAATCAGCCCCAGCATTTT. The chain joins TRBV7-9 to TRBJ1-5; D ambiguous. V gave up 1 base and J gave up 2 bases, with 9 bases separating them. Germline V gene lookup returns CDR1 SEHNR and CDR2 FQNEAQ (reference sequence). The CDR3 is 15 amino acids.

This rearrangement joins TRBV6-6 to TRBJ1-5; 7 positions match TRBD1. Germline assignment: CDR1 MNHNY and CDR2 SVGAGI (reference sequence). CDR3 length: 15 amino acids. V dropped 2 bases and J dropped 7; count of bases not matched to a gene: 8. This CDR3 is CASSYLQGLGQPQHF. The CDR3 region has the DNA TGTGCCAGCAGTTACCTACAGGGGCTAGGGCAGCCCCAGCATTTT.

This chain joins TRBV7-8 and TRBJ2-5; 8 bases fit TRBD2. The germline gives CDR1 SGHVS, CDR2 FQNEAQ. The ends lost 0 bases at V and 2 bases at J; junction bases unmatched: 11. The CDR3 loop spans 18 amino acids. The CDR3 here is CASSLALVGGRRQETQYF. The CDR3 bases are TGTGCCAGCAGCTTAGCGCTGGTGGGCGGGAGGAGGCAAGAGACCCAGTACTTC. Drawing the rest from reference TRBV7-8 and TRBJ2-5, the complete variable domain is GAGVSQSPRYKVAKRGQDVALRCDPISGHVSLFWYQQALGQGPEFLTYFQNEAQLDKSGLPSDRFFAERPEGSVSTLKIQRTQQEDSAVYLCASSLALVGGRRQETQYFGPGTRLLVL.

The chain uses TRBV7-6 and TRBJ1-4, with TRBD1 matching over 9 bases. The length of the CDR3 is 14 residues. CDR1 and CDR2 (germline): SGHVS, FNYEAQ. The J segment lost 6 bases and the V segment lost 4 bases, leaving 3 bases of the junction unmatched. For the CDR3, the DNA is TGTGCCAGCAGCTGGACAGGGGATGATGAAAAACTGTTTTTT. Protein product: CASSWTGDDEKLFF. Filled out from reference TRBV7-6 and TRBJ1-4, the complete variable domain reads GAGVSQSPRYKVTKRGQDVALRCDPISGHVSLYWYRQALGQGPEFLTYFNYEAQQDKSGLPNDRFSAERPEGSISTLTIQRTEQRDSAMYRCASSWTGDDEKLFFGSGTQLSVL.

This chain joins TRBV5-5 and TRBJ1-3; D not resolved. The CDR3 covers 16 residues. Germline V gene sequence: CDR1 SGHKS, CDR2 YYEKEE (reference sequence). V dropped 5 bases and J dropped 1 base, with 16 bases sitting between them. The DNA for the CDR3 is TGTGCCAGCAGTTCGGGTCTTCCCCGGTCTGGAAACACCATATATTTT. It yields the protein CASSSGLPRSGNTIYF.